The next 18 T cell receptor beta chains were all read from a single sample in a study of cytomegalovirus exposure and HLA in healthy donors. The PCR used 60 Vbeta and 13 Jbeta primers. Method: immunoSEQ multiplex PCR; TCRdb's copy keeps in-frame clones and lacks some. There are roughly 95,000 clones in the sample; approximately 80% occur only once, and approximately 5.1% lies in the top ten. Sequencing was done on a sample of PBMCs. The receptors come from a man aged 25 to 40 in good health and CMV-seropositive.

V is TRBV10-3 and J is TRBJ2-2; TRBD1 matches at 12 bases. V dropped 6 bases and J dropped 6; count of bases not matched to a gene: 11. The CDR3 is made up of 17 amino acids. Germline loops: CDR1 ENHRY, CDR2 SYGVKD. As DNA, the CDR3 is TGTGCCATCAGGGCCCGGGACAGGGGGCCGCAGGCCGGGGAGCTGTTTTTT. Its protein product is CAIRARDRGPQAGELFF.

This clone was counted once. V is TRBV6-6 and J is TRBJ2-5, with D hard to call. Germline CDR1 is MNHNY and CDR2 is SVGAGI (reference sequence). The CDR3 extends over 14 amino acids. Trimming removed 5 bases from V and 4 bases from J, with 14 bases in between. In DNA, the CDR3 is TGTGCCAGCAGTGTCCCAGCAGACACAGAGACCCAGTACTTC. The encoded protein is CASSVPADTETQYF.

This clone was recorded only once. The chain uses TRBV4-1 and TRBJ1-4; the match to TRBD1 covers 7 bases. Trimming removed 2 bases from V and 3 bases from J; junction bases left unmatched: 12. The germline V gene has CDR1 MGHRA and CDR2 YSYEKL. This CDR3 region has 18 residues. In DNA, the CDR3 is TGCGCCAGCAGCCAAAGGGGGGTCAGGGGGGCCCCTAATGAAAAACTGTTTTTT. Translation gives CASSQRGVRGAPNEKLFF.

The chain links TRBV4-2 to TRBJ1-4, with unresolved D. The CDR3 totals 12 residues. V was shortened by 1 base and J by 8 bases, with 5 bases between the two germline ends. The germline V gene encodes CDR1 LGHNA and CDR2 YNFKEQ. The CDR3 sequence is CASSQGREKLFF. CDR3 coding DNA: TGTGCCAGCAGCCAAGGCCGGGAAAAACTGTTTTTT.

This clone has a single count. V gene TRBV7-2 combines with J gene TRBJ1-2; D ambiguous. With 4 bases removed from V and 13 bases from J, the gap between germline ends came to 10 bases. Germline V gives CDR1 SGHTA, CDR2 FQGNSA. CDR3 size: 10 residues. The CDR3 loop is CASSSFAATF. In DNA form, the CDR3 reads TGTGCCAGCAGCTCGTTTGCGGCCACCTTC.

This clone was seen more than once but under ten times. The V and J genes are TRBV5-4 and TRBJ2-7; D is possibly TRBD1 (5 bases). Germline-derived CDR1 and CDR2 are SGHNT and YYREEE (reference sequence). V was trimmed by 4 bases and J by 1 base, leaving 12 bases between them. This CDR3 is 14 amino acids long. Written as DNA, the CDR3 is TGTGCCAGCAGCCGATCGACAGAATCCTACGAGCAGTACTTC. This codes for CASSRSTESYEQYF.

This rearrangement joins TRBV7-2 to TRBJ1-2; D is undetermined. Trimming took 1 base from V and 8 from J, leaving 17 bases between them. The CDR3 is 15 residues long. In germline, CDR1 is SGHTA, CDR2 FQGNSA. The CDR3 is CASSLVATAGGGYTF. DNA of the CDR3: TGTGCCAGCAGCTTAGTGGCAACCGCCGGCGGGGGCTACACCTTC.

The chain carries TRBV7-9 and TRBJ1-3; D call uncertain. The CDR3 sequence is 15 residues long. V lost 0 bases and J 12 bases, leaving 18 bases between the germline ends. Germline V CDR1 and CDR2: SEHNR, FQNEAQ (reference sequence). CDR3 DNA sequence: TGTGCCAGCAGCTTAGCTGGGTTCGAGATGCTAGGCATATATTTT. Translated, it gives CASSLAGFEMLGIYF. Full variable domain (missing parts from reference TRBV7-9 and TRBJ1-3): DTGVSQNPRHKITKRGQNVTFRCDPISEHNRLYWYRQTLGQGPEFLTYFQNEAQLEKSRLLSDRFSAERPKGSFSTLEIQRTEQGDSAMYLCASSLAGFEMLGIYFGEGSWLTVV.

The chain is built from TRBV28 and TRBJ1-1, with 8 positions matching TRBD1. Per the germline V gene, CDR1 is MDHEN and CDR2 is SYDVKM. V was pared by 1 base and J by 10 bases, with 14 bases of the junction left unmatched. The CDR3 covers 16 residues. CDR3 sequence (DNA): TGTGCCAGCAGTTTATCGCAGGGGGCTATAGGGGAGGGAGCTTTCTTT. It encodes CASSLSQGAIGEGAFF.

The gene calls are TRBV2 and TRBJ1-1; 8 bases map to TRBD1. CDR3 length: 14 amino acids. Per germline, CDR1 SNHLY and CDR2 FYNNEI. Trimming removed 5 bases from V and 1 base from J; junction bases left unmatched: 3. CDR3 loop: CASSLDRGNTEAFF. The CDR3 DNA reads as TGTGCCAGCAGTTTAGACAGGGGGAACACTGAAGCTTTCTTT.

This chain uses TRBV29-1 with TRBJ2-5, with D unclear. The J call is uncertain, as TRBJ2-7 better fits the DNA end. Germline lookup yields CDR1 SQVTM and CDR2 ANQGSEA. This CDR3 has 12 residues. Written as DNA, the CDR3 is TGCAGTGGATACACGAGAGACTACGAGCAGTACTTC. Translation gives CSGYTRDYEQYF.

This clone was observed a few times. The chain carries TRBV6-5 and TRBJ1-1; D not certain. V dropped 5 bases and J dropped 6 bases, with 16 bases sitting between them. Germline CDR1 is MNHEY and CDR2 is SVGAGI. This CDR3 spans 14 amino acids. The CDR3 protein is CASSLSVKRSEAFF. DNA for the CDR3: TGTGCCAGCAGTCTATCGGTAAAGAGGTCTGAAGCTTTCTTT.

CDR3 amino acids: CASNPLISGGRQEQFF. The DNA for the CDR3 is TGCGCCAGCAACCCTCTCATTAGCGGGGGGAGGCAGGAGCAGTTCTTC. The rearrangement links TRBV5-1 to TRBJ2-1; TRBD2 matches at 10 bases. V shed 6 bases and J 10 bases; nucleotides not matched to a gene: 16. The CDR3 totals 16 residues. The germline V gene encodes CDR1 SGHRS and CDR2 YFSETQ. The complete variable domain, with remaining parts taken from reference TRBV5-1 and TRBJ2-1, reads KAGVTQTPRYLIKTRGQQVTLSCSPISGHRSVSWYQQTPGQGLQFLFEYFSETQRNKGNFPGRFSGRQFSNSRSEMNVSTLELGDSALYLCASNPLISGGRQEQFFGPGTRLTVL.

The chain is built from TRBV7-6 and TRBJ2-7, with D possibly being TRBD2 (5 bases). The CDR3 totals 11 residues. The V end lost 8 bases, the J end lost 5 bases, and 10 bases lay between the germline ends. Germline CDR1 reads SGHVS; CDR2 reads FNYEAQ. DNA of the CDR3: TGTGCCAGCTCGGTGAGGGACGAGCAGTACTTC. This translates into CASSVRDEQYF.

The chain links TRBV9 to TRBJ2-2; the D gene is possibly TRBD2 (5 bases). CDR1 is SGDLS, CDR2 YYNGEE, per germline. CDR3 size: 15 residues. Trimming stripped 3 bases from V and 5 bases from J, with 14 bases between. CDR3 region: CASSASGGSTGELFF. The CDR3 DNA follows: TGTGCCAGCAGCGCCAGCGGCGGGTCTACCGGGGAGCTGTTTTTT.

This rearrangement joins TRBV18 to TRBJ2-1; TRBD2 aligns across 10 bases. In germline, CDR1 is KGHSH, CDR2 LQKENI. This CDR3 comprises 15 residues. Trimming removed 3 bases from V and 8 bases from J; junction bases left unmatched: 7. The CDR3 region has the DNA TGTGCCAGCTCACCGGGGCTAGCGGGAGTAGATGAGCAGTTCTTC. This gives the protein CASSPGLAGVDEQFF.

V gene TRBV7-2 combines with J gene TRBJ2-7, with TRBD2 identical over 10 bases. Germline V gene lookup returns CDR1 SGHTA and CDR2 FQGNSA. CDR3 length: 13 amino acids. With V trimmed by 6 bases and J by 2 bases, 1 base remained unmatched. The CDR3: CASRLAGAYEQYF. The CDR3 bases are TGTGCCAGCAGGCTAGCGGGAGCCTACGAGCAGTACTTC.

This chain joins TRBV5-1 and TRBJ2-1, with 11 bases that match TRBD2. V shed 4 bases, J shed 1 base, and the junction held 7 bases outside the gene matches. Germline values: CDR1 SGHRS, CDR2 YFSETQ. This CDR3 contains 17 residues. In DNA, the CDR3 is TGCGCCAGCAGCCCAACTAGCGGGAGCCGTTCCTACAATGAGCAGTTCTTC. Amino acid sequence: CASSPTSGSRSYNEQFF.